This T cell receptor (beta chain) was documented in a study of CXCR3-negative and CXCR3-positive naive CD8 T cells. Study observations and caveats: More hydrophobic TRB CDR3s occurred in CXCR3-positive than in CXCR3-negative naive cells.

The germline V gene has CDR1 MNHEY and CDR2 SMNVEV (reference sequence). This CDR3 contains 15 residues. About 310,000 cells per CD8+ T cell subset were flow-sorted in triplicate. The TRB libraries of cDNA were built by UMI-labeled 5' RACE. TCRdb re-called the 5' RACE reads and gives one entry per CDR3 protein, without DNA. The sample table includes around 63,000 distinct CDR3 sequences. About this clonotype: Its antigen is currently unknown.

The chain recombines TRBV27 with TRBJ2-1; as DNA is missing, the TRBD2 call by TCRdb cannot be tested. The origin of this receptor is a human donor in good health. Some clones in this sample may be carry-over from other donors' samples. Source material: naive CXCR3+ CD8+ T cells from blood. Subset in this sample: CD45RO-CCR7+CD27+CD95- naive CD8+ T cells expressing CXCR3 (TNR3+). This chain's CDR3 is CASSLSGSGYNEQFF.